Listed here are 24 T cell receptor beta chains from one sample, sequenced in a study of cytomegalovirus exposure and HLA in healthy donors. Both 60 Vbeta primers and 13 Jbeta primers went into the PCR. TCRdb's table, derived via immunoSEQ multiplex PCR, lists solely in-frame clones and lacks some. The sample data list roughly 70,000 clones. The sequenced material came from PBMCs. These receptors all stem from a middle-aged man in good health and CMV-seronegative.

V usage is TRBV10-1 and J usage is TRBJ2-5, with D perhaps TRBD1 (6 bases). The V end lost 4 bases, the J end lost 4 bases, and 13 bases lay between the germline ends. The length of the CDR3 is 14 residues. Germline V gives CDR1 WNHNN, CDR2 SYGVQD (reference sequence). The CDR3 is CASSAGEPPETQYF. The CDR3 region has the DNA TGCGCCAGCAGTGCAGGGGAGCCCCCAGAGACCCAGTACTTC.

The chain links TRBV30 to TRBJ1-1; 9 bases line up with TRBD1. This CDR3 contains 16 residues. The germline gives CDR1 GTSNPN, CDR2 SVGIG (reference sequence). V shed 0 bases, J shed 5 bases, and the junction held 10 bases outside the gene matches. DNA of the CDR3: TGTGCCTGGAGTGTAAGAATAGGACAGGGGAGTACTGAAGCTTTCTTT. Translating gives CAWSVRIGQGSTEAFF.

The chain couples TRBV5-4 to TRBJ1-1; D is perhaps TRBD1 (5 bases). This CDR3 spans 14 amino acids. Looked up from germline, CDR1 is SGHNT and CDR2 is YYREEE (reference sequence). V was pared by 2 bases and J by 1 base, with 9 bases between. This chain's CDR3 is CASSFGQENTEAFF. The CDR3 DNA follows: TGTGCCAGCAGCTTTGGACAAGAGAACACTGAAGCTTTCTTT. Full variable domain (missing parts from reference TRBV5-4 and TRBJ1-1): ETGVTQSPTHLIKTRGQQVTLRCSSQSGHNTVSWYQQALGQGPQFIFQYYREEENGRGNFPPRFSGLQFPNYSSELNVNALELDDSALYLCASSFGQENTEAFFGQGTRLTVV.

The rearrangement links TRBV27 to TRBJ1-6; D gene uncertain. The germline V and J ends were trimmed by 6 bases and 0 bases, with 12 bases remaining between them. This CDR3 has 16 amino acids. Germline CDR1 reads MNHEY; CDR2 reads SMNVEV (reference sequence). The CDR3 loop reads CASSRSGSSYNSPLHF. The DNA of the CDR3 is TGTGCCAGCAGCCGATCTGGGAGCTCCTATAATTCACCCCTCCACTTT.

Notes on this clone: At one boundary the junction diverges from the germline segment, which might be a read error. This chain uses TRBV7-9 with TRBJ1-1; 9 bases match TRBD1. Per germline, CDR1 SEHNR and CDR2 FQNEAQ (reference sequence). The CDR3 contains 16 residues. The CDR3 sequence is CTSSLAGTGMNTEAFF. DNA for the CDR3: TGTACCAGCAGCTTAGCCGGGACAGGGATGAACACTGAAGCTTTCTTT.

CDR3 region: CASSSRTGPGEAFF. DNA of the CDR3: TGTGCCAGCAGTTCCCGGACTGGACCTGGTGAAGCTTTCTTT. This chain links TRBV6-6 with TRBJ1-1; D unresolved. Trimming pared 4 bases from V and 7 bases from J, leaving 16 bases between. The CDR3 totals 14 residues. Germline V gene lookup returns CDR1 MNHNY and CDR2 SVGAGI (reference sequence).

The J gene is TRBJ1-1, the V gene TRBV27, with D possibly TRBD1 on 5 matching bases. V was shortened by 5 bases and J by 4 bases, with 14 bases between the two germline ends. CDR3 length equals 14 residues. The germline CDR1 and CDR2 sequences are MNHEY and SMNVEV (reference sequence). CDR3 region: CASSDWRRGTEAFF. Written as DNA, the CDR3 is TGTGCCAGCAGTGATTGGCGAAGGGGCACTGAAGCTTTCTTT.

This sequence joins TRBV5-4 and TRBJ2-7, with D tentatively TRBD1 (5 bases). V lost 0 bases and J 6 bases, leaving 10 bases between the germline ends. The CDR3 consists of 13 residues. Germline V gene data show CDR1 as SGHNT and CDR2 as YYREEE (reference sequence). The CDR3 DNA reads TGTGCCAGCAGCTTGGGGCAGGGTTCCGAGCAGTACTTC. Translating it yields CASSLGQGSEQYF.

The chain links TRBV6-5 to TRBJ1-2; 7 positions match TRBD1. Germline CDR1 reads MNHEY; CDR2 reads SVGAGI. V lost 4 bases and J lost 8; bases outside the gene matches: 4. The CDR3 is made up of 12 amino acids. This CDR3 is CASSSQGLGYTF. CDR3 DNA sequence: TGTGCCAGCAGTTCACAGGGGCTGGGCTACACCTTC.

The chain carries TRBV28 and TRBJ1-2, with 7 bases aligning to TRBD1. The CDR3 runs 12 residues. J was trimmed by 4 bases and V by 6 bases; bases with no gene match: 2. CDR1 MDHEN and CDR2 SYDVKM come from the germline V gene. The CDR3 DNA sequence: TGTGCCAGCAGCGACAGGGTCTATGGCTACACCTTC. Its translation is CASSDRVYGYTF.

The V call is TRBV5-1, the J call TRBJ1-1, with D uncertain. The CDR3 has 14 amino acids. The V end lost 7 bases, the J end lost 4 bases, and 17 bases lay between the germline ends. The germline gives CDR1 SGHRS, CDR2 YFSETQ. CDR3 loop: CASSPGAATTEAFF. CDR3 in DNA: TGCGCCAGCTCGCCTGGAGCGGCAACCACTGAAGCTTTCTTT.

The chain is built from TRBV6-6 and TRBJ2-5, with 8 bases matching TRBD1. CDR3 length: 15 residues. Germline CDR1 MNHNY, CDR2 SVGAGI (reference sequence). V was pared by 7 bases and J by 5 bases, with 12 bases of the junction left unmatched. The CDR3 bases are TGTGCCAGCAACCCCGCAGGACAGGGTGGGGAGACCCAGTACTTC. Translating it yields CASNPAGQGGETQYF.

CDR3 loop: CASSLAGGLGETQYF. DNA for the CDR3: TGTGCCAGCAGCTTGGCCGGGGGGTTGGGGGAGACCCAGTACTTC. V gene TRBV5-6 combines with J gene TRBJ2-5; 7 bases are a match to TRBD2. Germline V gene data show CDR1 as SGHDT and CDR2 as YYEEEE. V lost 0 bases, J lost 5 bases, and 7 bases stayed unmatched. CDR3 length: 15 residues.

The CDR3 nucleotides are TGTGCCAGCACCGAGGGGACAGAAGAGACCCAGTACTTC. Residues: CASTEGTEETQYF. The gene calls are TRBV2 and TRBJ2-5, with 7 bases fitting TRBD1. This CDR3 is 13 amino acids long. V shed 7 bases, J shed 3 bases, and the junction held 5 bases outside the gene matches. Germline values: CDR1 SNHLY, CDR2 FYNNEI. Drawing the rest from reference TRBV2 and TRBJ2-5, the complete variable domain is EPEVTQTPSHQVTQMGQEVILRCVPISNHLYFYWYRQILGQKVEFLVSFYNNEISEKSEIFDDQFSVERPDGSNFTLKIRSTKLEDSAMYFCASTEGTEETQYFGPGTRLLVL.

The genes are TRBV5-4 and TRBJ2-5; the match to TRBD2 covers 7 bases. Germline assignment: CDR1 SGHNT and CDR2 YYREEE (reference sequence). There are 14 residues in the CDR3. V trimming: 1 base; J trimming: 5 bases; junction bases outside the gene matches: 5. The CDR3 protein is CASSLIGGGETQYF. The CDR3 DNA reads as TGTGCCAGCAGCTTGATCGGCGGGGGTGAGACCCAGTACTTC.

The V call is TRBV5-8, the J call TRBJ2-1, with D hard to call. This CDR3 is built from 13 residues. With 2 bases removed from V and 0 bases from J, the gap between germline ends came to 3 bases. Germline V lookup: CDR1 SGHTS, CDR2 YDEGEE. The CDR3 DNA reads TGTGCCAGCAGCTTCCTCTCCTACAATGAGCAGTTCTTC. Translation gives CASSFLSYNEQFF. The entire variable domain, with the rest obtained from reference TRBV5-8 and TRBJ2-1, is as follows: EAGVTQSPTHLIKTRGQQATLRCSPISGHTSVYWYQQALGLGLQFLLWYDEGEERNRGNFPPRFSGRQFPNYSSELNVNALELEDSALYLCASSFLSYNEQFFGPGTRLTVL.

The gene calls are TRBV9 and TRBJ2-5, with unresolved D. This CDR3 is built from 14 residues. V lost 0 bases and J 4 bases, leaving 10 bases between the germline ends. CDR1 and CDR2 (germline): SGDLS, YYNGEE. The CDR3 loop reads CASSVDQFPETQYF. In DNA, the CDR3 is TGTGCCAGCAGCGTAGATCAGTTTCCAGAGACCCAGTACTTC.

This chain links TRBV18 with TRBJ2-1, with D possibly matching TRBD1 (5 bases). The CDR3 has 15 residues. Trimming left V 5 bases short and J 0 bases short, with 11 bases between. The germline V gene encodes CDR1 KGHSH and CDR2 LQKENI. CDR3 protein: CASSAGRASYNEQFF. For the CDR3, the DNA is TGTGCCAGCTCAGCTGGCAGGGCCTCCTACAATGAGCAGTTCTTC.

This chain uses TRBV5-1 with TRBJ2-7; 8 nucleotides line up with TRBD1. The ends lost 0 bases at V and 4 bases at J; junction bases unmatched: 6. Germline V CDR1 and CDR2: SGHRS, YFSETQ. This CDR3 has 15 residues. This CDR3 is CASSLDPGGAYEQYF. CDR3 DNA sequence: TGCGCCAGCAGCTTGGACCCAGGGGGCGCATACGAGCAGTACTTC.

This chain links TRBV5-1 with TRBJ2-7; D is perhaps TRBD1 (6 bases). CDR3 size: 14 residues. Germline V gives CDR1 SGHRS, CDR2 YFSETQ. The ends were cut back, 4 bases at V and 2 bases at J, with 13 bases in the middle. The CDR3 sequence: CASSLRTVAYEQYF. The CDR3 region has the DNA TGCGCCAGCAGCCTCCGGACAGTAGCCTACGAGCAGTACTTC.

In DNA form, the CDR3 reads TGTGCCTGGAGTGGAACCGAGGTGGAGACCCAGTACTTC. Its protein is CAWSGTEVETQYF. This chain connects TRBV30 to TRBJ2-5, with D hard to call. Germline V lookup: CDR1 GTSNPN, CDR2 SVGIG (reference sequence). The CDR3 is 13 amino acids. V was pared by 1 base and J by 5 bases, with 11 bases between.

V gene TRBV6-1 combines with J gene TRBJ1-2, with TRBD1 matching over 8 bases. This CDR3 is 15 amino acids long. Germline V gives CDR1 MNHNS, CDR2 SASEGT. The junction had 8 bases not matched to a gene; V was cut back by 2 bases and J by 6 bases. The CDR3 nucleotides are TGTGCCAGCAGTGAAATCGGCAGGGGGCTAGATGGCTACACCTTC. It codes for CASSEIGRGLDGYTF.

The rearrangement uses TRBV30 and TRBJ1-3, with TRBD1 matching 8 bases. V lost 1 base and J lost 1; bases outside the gene matches: 0. Germline assignment: CDR1 GTSNPN and CDR2 SVGIG (reference sequence). There are 14 residues in the CDR3. This CDR3 reads CAWSGQGSGNTIYF. The CDR3 region has the DNA TGTGCCTGGAGTGGACAGGGGTCTGGAAACACCATATATTTT.

This chain uses TRBV6-4 with TRBJ2-5, with unresolved D. This CDR3 has 14 amino acids. Trimming removed 11 bases at V and 2 bases at J, with 18 bases between. CDR1 is MRHNA and CDR2 is SNTAGT in the germline V gene. CDR3 residues: CAEQESATQETQYF. Written as DNA, the CDR3 is TGTGCCGAGCAGGAATCCGCTACACAAGAGACCCAGTACTTC.